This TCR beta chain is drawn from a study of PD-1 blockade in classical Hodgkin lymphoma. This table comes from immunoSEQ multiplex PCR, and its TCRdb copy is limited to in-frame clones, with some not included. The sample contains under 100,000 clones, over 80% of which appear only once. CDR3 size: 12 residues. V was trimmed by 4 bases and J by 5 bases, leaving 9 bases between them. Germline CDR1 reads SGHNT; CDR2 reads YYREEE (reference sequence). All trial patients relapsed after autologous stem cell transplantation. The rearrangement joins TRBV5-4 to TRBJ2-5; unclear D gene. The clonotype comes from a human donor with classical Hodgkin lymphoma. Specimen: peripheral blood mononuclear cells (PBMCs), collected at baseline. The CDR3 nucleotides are TGTGCCAGCAGCGCGCCTGCTGAGACCCAGTACTTC. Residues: CASSAPAETQYF.